One TCR beta chain is described in this entry. The sample is drawn from a study of cytomegalovirus exposure and HLA in healthy donors. The CDR3 is 17 amino acids. Germline loops: CDR1 SEHNR, CDR2 FQNEAQ (reference sequence). The ends lost 5 bases at V and 4 bases at J; junction bases unmatched: 8. PCR was performed using 60 Vbeta and 13 Jbeta primers. Using immunoSEQ multiplex PCR, the repertoire was profiled, and TCRdb retains in-frame clones only, with some absent. Among some 150,000 clones listed, roughly 81% were seen once. The clonotype was recovered from a woman aged 18 to 35 in good health and CMV-seropositive. The V call is TRBV7-9, the J call TRBJ2-1, with TRBD2 identical over 13 bases. Sequencing was done on a sample of PBMCs. CDR3 DNA sequence: TGTGCCAGCAGCCCAGGACTAGCGGGGGCGTATTACAATGAGCAGTTCTTC. It encodes CASSPGLAGAYYNEQFF.